This T cell receptor beta chain is from a study of T cell changes during pregnancy in multiple sclerosis. TCRdb's copy holds only in-frame clones and misses some; the assay was immunoSEQ multiplex PCR. This sample has about 93,000 clones; around 94% occur once, and the top ten carry 2% to 2.5%. The CDR3 runs to 14 residues. V was pared by 0 bases and J by 6 bases, with 12 bases between. Germline V gene lookup returns CDR1 SGHNT and CDR2 YYREEE (reference sequence). The TCR was taken from a female donor with multiple sclerosis, enrolled in a pregnancy study. Here the sequenced sample was peripheral blood, taken after pregnancy. This chain uses TRBV5-4 with TRBJ1-2, with D perhaps matching TRBD1 (6 bases). CDR3 DNA: TGTGCCAGCAGCTTGGAAACAGGGTCCGATGGCTACACCTTC. Its protein product is CASSLETGSDGYTF.